Following are 21 T cell receptor beta chains from one sample sequenced in a study of T-cell reconstitution after alpha-beta-depleted transplantation in children. The TCRbeta library was prepared with unique molecular identifiers. TCRdb re-called the PCR reads with MiXCR, one entry per CDR3 protein. The table has about 600,000 distinct CDR3 sequences, around 23% seen once; the top ten hold around an eighth. The material sequenced was PBMCs, mostly from graft donor cells, taken 360 days after TCRalphabeta/CD19-depleted stem cell transplant. These receptor sequences come from a boy younger than two who had a stem cell transplant for acute myeloid leukemia, so the T cells may come from the graft donor.

For the CDR3, the DNA is TGTGCCAGCAGGCCCGGCCAGCGGAACACTGAAGCTTTCTTT. This translates into CASRPGQRNTEAFF. The J gene is TRBJ1-1, the V gene TRBV6-5, with D unclear. CDR3 size: 14 residues. Germline CDR1 and CDR2: MNHEY and SVGAGI. Trimming removed 6 bases from V and 1 base from J, with 12 bases in between.

The chain recombines TRBV27 with TRBJ2-1, with D perhaps TRBD2 (6 bases). The CDR3 loop spans 13 amino acids. CDR1 and CDR2 from the germline V gene are MNHEY and SMNVEV (reference sequence). V lost 1 base and J 9 bases, leaving 10 bases between the germline ends. The CDR3 nucleotides read TGTGCCAGCAGTTTATGGGGAGGTTCTGAGCAGTTCTTC. Residues: CASSLWGGSEQFF.

This clonotype was recorded many times. The rearrangement links TRBV11-2 to TRBJ2-1; 14 bases match TRBD2. CDR1 is SGHAT and CDR2 is FQNNGV in the germline V gene. The CDR3 runs to 18 residues. Trimming removed 3 bases from V and 5 bases from J; junction bases left unmatched: 9. The CDR3 DNA is TGTGCCAGCAGCTTGACTAGCGGGGGGGCCGGGGGGGACAATGAGCAGTTCTTC. Protein: CASSLTSGGAGGDNEQFF.

The chain carries TRBV5-1 and TRBJ2-3; D not certain. CDR1 is SGHRS and CDR2 is YFSETQ in the germline V gene. The V and J ends lost 4 bases and 6 bases respectively, with 15 bases between them. The CDR3 has 14 residues. CDR3 sequence (DNA): TGCGCCAGCAGCCCGGTCTTCGATGGCGATACGCAGTATTTT. Its protein product is CASSPVFDGDTQYF. Using reference TRBV5-1 and TRBJ2-3 for the parts outside the CDR3, the full variable domain is KAGVTQTPRYLIKTRGQQVTLSCSPISGHRSVSWYQQTPGQGLQFLFEYFSETQRNKGNFPGRFSGRQFSNSRSEMNVSTLELGDSALYLCASSPVFDGDTQYFGPGTRLTVL.

This clonotype appeared a few times. The rearrangement joins TRBV15 to TRBJ2-7, with 11 bases fitting TRBD1. The CDR3 contains 14 residues. V lost 8 bases, J lost 4 bases, and 7 bases stayed unmatched. Germline loops: CDR1 LNHNV, CDR2 YYDKDF (reference sequence). In nucleotides, the CDR3 is TGTGCCACCTCAAGGGGACAGGGGGGATACGAGCAGTACTTC. This gives the protein CATSRGQGGYEQYF.

In its sample, this clonotype was seen many times. The rearrangement uses TRBV14 and TRBJ2-7; 8 nucleotides align to TRBD1. Germline trimming cut 1 base from V and 6 bases from J; bases unmatched to any gene: 5. CDR1 is SGHDN, CDR2 FVKESK, per germline. The CDR3 sequence is 14 residues long. The CDR3 bases are TGTGCCAGCAGCCAAGGACAGGGGATTCGCGAGCAGTACTTC. The encoded protein is CASSQGQGIREQYF.

The genes are TRBV2 and TRBJ2-1; 7 bases agree with TRBD1. Trimming cost V 3 bases and J 8 bases; bases outside gene matches: 16. The CDR3 runs to 17 residues. CDR1 SNHLY and CDR2 FYNNEI come from the germline V gene. The CDR3 DNA sequence: TGTGCCAGCAGTGATCTTCACCGCCCCACAGGGGTCGATGAGCAGTTCTTC. Protein sequence: CASSDLHRPTGVDEQFF.

This clonotype occurred a few times. V gene TRBV12-3 or TRBV12-4 combines with J gene TRBJ2-7, with D unresolved. The CDR3 loop spans 13 amino acids. V shed 2 bases and J shed 6 bases, with 11 bases lying between them. The DNA of the CDR3 is TGTGCCAGCAGTTTAAATTCCCAGCGCGAGCAGTACGTC. Its translation is CASSLNSQREQYV.

This clonotype was picked up many times. V usage is TRBV6-5 and J usage is TRBJ1-2, with D tentatively TRBD1 (5 bases). Germline CDR1 reads MNHEY; CDR2 reads SVGAGI. CDR3 length equals 12 residues. V lost 7 bases and J lost 4, with 10 bases in between. DNA for the CDR3: TGTGCCAGCACTCTAAGGGGCTATGGCTACACCTTC. Residues: CASTLRGYGYTF.

Concerning this clonotype: This may stem from a read error, because a much larger clone lies one nucleotide away. This CDR3 fails to terminate in the conserved phenylalanine or tryptophan, so it likely reflects a read error. This chain joins TRBV5-1 and TRBJ1-2; the match to TRBD1 covers 7 bases. CDR3 length: 14 residues. V dropped 1 base and J dropped 6; count of bases not matched to a gene: 6. Germline CDR1 and CDR2: SGHRS and YFSETQ. The CDR3 region has the DNA TGCGCCAGCAGCTTGCCCGGACAGGCCGATGGCTACACCTGC. Translated: CASSLPGQADGYTC.

There are a few counts of this clonotype. This chain uses TRBV10-3 with TRBJ2-3, with 11 bases aligning to TRBD2. This CDR3 has 17 residues. Germline loops: CDR1 ENHRY, CDR2 SYGVKD. V lost 3 bases and J lost 0; bases outside the gene matches: 5. The CDR3 nucleotides are TGTGCCATCAGTGACCCCACTAGCGGGGGTAGCACAGATACGCAGTATTTT. Translation: CAISDPTSGGSTDTQYF.

This clonotype was seen at least ten times. The V call is TRBV20-1, the J call TRBJ2-1, with 12 positions matching TRBD2. V shed 1 base, J shed 9 bases, and the junction held 10 bases outside the gene matches. This CDR3 is built from 16 residues. The germline V gene has CDR1 DFQATT and CDR2 SNEGSKA (reference sequence). The CDR3 loop reads CSARGRLAGGPVEQFF. DNA of the CDR3: TGCAGTGCTAGAGGCCGTCTAGCGGGGGGGCCGGTTGAGCAGTTCTTC.

The chain joins TRBV6-5 to TRBJ1-2; tentatively, D is TRBD1 (5 bases). Germline lookup yields CDR1 MNHEY and CDR2 SVGAGI. This CDR3 spans 16 amino acids. V was clipped by 4 bases and J by 2 bases, with 17 bases between them. The CDR3 spells CASSSRGGSGNYGYTF. The CDR3 nucleotides read TGTGCCAGCAGTTCACGGGGGGGTAGTGGCAACTATGGCTACACCTTC.

As DNA, the CDR3 is TGTGCCACCGCCAACGGGGGGGTCTACAATGAGCAGTTCTTC. Its protein is CATANGGVYNEQFF. V and J are TRBV25-1 and TRBJ2-1; 8 bases agree with TRBD2. CDR1 is MGHDK and CDR2 is SYGVNS in the germline V gene. V lost 10 bases and J lost 3; bases outside the gene matches: 8. There are 14 residues in the CDR3.

The table lists this clonotype with many counts. V and J are TRBV6-1 and TRBJ2-3; 8 bases are shared with TRBD2. This CDR3 region has 16 residues. Germline trimming cut 5 bases from V and 3 bases from J; bases unmatched to any gene: 10. Germline lookup yields CDR1 MNHNS and CDR2 SASEGT. CDR3 DNA: TGTGCCAGCAGTAAAATGCCGGGACTAGTGACAGATACGCAGTATTTT. It specifies CASSKMPGLVTDTQYF.

The chain employs TRBV20-1 and TRBJ2-1, with D maybe TRBD2 (5 bases). V lost 1 base and J lost 5, with 12 bases in between. This CDR3 is built from 14 residues. The germline V gene encodes CDR1 DFQATT and CDR2 SNEGSKA (reference sequence). CDR3 protein: CSARAAAGNNEQFF. The CDR3 DNA is TGCAGTGCTAGAGCTGCCGCCGGGAACAATGAGCAGTTCTTC.

The chain has TRBV28 and TRBJ2-7; D is unresolved. The V and J ends lost 5 bases and 5 bases respectively, with 13 bases between them. Germline values: CDR1 MDHEN, CDR2 SYDVKM. The CDR3 contains 13 residues. In DNA, the CDR3 is TGTGCCAGCAGTACCCACGTTGGTGACGAGCAGTACGTC. It translates to CASSTHVGDEQYV.

In this sample, this clonotype turned up a few times. V is TRBV5-1 and J is TRBJ1-3; TRBD1 agrees at 9 bases. From germline, CDR1 is SGHRS and CDR2 YFSETQ. Trimming cost V 4 bases and J 4 bases; bases outside gene matches: 12. CDR3 length: 17 residues. CDR3 in amino acids: CASSHTDRGSSGNTIYF. CDR3 DNA: TGCGCCAGCAGCCACACGGACAGGGGATCTTCCGGAAACACCATATATTTT.

This clonotype was counted a few times. The chain links TRBV27 to TRBJ2-5; 7 bases fit TRBD1. The CDR3 covers 14 residues. V lost 1 base and J lost 5; bases outside the gene matches: 4. Germline V gene lookup returns CDR1 MNHEY and CDR2 SMNVEV (reference sequence). In DNA, the CDR3 is TGTGCCAGCAGTTTATGGCAGGGGGACGAGACCCAGTACTTC. This gives the protein CASSLWQGDETQYF.

The chain joins TRBV4-1 to TRBJ1-3; no clear D. The CDR3 spans 15 residues. Deletions cut 0 bases from V and 1 base from J, with 7 bases between. Germline V gene data show CDR1 as MGHRA and CDR2 as YSYEKL. CDR3 coding DNA: TGCGCCAGCAGCCAAGAAGCGGTTTCTGGAAACACCATATATTTT. Its protein product is CASSQEAVSGNTIYF.

The chain couples TRBV24-1 to TRBJ2-5; D ambiguous. Germline V gene sequence: CDR1 KGHDR, CDR2 SFDVKD. Between the trimmed V and J ends, which lost 2 bases and 1 base, there was a span of 10 bases. The CDR3 covers 15 residues. The CDR3 sequence: CATSDSTWIQETQYF. The CDR3 nucleotides read TGTGCCACCAGTGATTCGACATGGATCCAAGAGACCCAGTACTTC.